These 31 T cell receptor beta chains share one sample of origin, sequenced in a study of T-cell reconstitution after alpha-beta-depleted transplantation in children. It was with unique molecular identifiers that the TCRbeta library was prepared. TCRdb reprocessed the PCR reads via MiXCR and lists one record per CDR3 protein. The data contain about 200,000 distinct CDR3 sequences, approximately 8% of them singletons. The source was PBMCs, mostly from graft donor cells, collected 360 days after TCRalphabeta/CD19-depleted stem cell transplant. These receptors were collected from a male patient aged 2-10 years who had a stem cell transplant for acute myeloid leukemia, so the T cells may come from the graft donor.

The chain recombines TRBV7-2 with TRBJ2-1, with TRBD2 matching over 11 bases. Germline trimming cut 5 bases from V and 11 bases from J; bases unmatched to any gene: 11. CDR1 is SGHTA, CDR2 FQGNSA, per germline. The CDR3 sequence is 15 residues long. The CDR3 loop is CASSPLAGLAAKQFF. The CDR3 DNA follows: TGTGCCAGCAGCCCGCTTGCGGGACTAGCGGCAAAGCAGTTCTTC.

This clonotype was observed a few times. This chain uses TRBV4-2 with TRBJ2-7, with 7 nucleotides matching TRBD1. Germline CDR1 is LGHNA and CDR2 is YNFKEQ. V lost 2 bases and J lost 4; bases outside the gene matches: 8. The CDR3 sequence is 15 residues long. CDR3 nucleotides: TGTGCCAGCAGCCAAACTGACAGGGATCATTACGAGCAGTACTTC. Its protein is CASSQTDRDHYEQYF.

This clonotype was seen repeatedly, ten times or more. V is TRBV20-1 and J is TRBJ2-5; D gene unclear. The V end was cut by 0 bases, the J end by 2 bases, with 10 bases between. The germline CDR1 and CDR2 sequences are DFQATT and SNEGSKA (reference sequence). This CDR3 has 14 amino acids. DNA for the CDR3: TGCAGTGCTAGAGAGGTAGAGAGACAAGAGACCCAGTACTTC. It translates to CSAREVERQETQYF.

The chain joins TRBV4-3 to TRBJ2-7; D is perhaps TRBD1 (6 bases). This CDR3 has 13 residues. The germline gives CDR1 LGHNA, CDR2 YSLEER. Trimming shortened V by 2 bases and J by 5 bases, and 10 bases separated the two germline ends. CDR3 in amino acids: CASSQRQDHEQYF. CDR3 DNA sequence: TGCGCCAGCAGCCAACGACAGGACCACGAGCAGTACTTC.

This clonotype was seen only a few times. The rearrangement joins TRBV2 to TRBJ1-1; 8 bases agree with TRBD1. The V gene's germline CDR1 is SNHLY and CDR2 FYNNEI. The CDR3 sequence is 16 residues long. V gave up 6 bases and J gave up 4 bases; unmatched junction bases: 13. The CDR3 DNA reads as TGTGCCAGCAGCGCCTCCGGGACAGGCCGAACCACTGAAGCTTTCTTT. Protein: CASSASGTGRTTEAFF.

The gene calls are TRBV20-1 and TRBJ2-7, with D possibly matching TRBD2 (6 bases). Trimming took 5 bases from V and 2 from J, leaving 13 bases between them. CDR3 length equals 13 residues. Germline loops: CDR1 DFQATT, CDR2 SNEGSKA (reference sequence). CDR3 amino acids: CSAPSGGTYEQYF. The DNA for the CDR3 is TGCAGTGCTCCGAGCGGCGGGACCTACGAGCAGTACTTC.

The chain couples TRBV29-1 to TRBJ2-3; 7 positions agree with TRBD2. This CDR3 is 16 amino acids long. Germline V gene data show CDR1 as SQVTM and CDR2 as ANQGSEA. Germline trimming cut 5 bases from V and 0 bases from J; bases unmatched to any gene: 11. CDR3 protein: CSVSRAGLLSTDTQYF. The CDR3 nucleotides read TGCAGCGTTTCGAGAGCGGGACTCCTAAGCACAGATACGCAGTATTTT.

This chain uses TRBV5-1 with TRBJ1-2; 7 bases are shared with TRBD1. CDR3 length: 15 amino acids. The V gene's germline CDR1 is SGHRS and CDR2 YFSETQ. With V trimmed by 0 bases and J by 4 bases, 6 bases remained unmatched. The CDR3 coding sequence is TGCGCCAGCAGCTTGGAAAGGGGGCGCAGCTATGGCTACACCTTC. Protein sequence: CASSLERGRSYGYTF.

The chain couples TRBV29-1 to TRBJ2-2; 12 bases align to TRBD2. Germline V gene lookup returns CDR1 SQVTM and CDR2 ANQGSEA. With V trimmed by 4 bases and J by 4 bases, 1 base remained unmatched. The length of the CDR3 is 14 residues. The CDR3 region is CSVASGRATGELFF. CDR3 in DNA: TGCAGCGTTGCTAGCGGGAGGGCCACCGGGGAGCTGTTTTTT.

This clonotype was seen only a few times. The chain employs TRBV20-1 and TRBJ2-3; possible D gene TRBD1, 6 bases. Trimming took 8 bases from V and 2 from J, leaving 14 bases between them. Germline CDR1 reads DFQATT; CDR2 reads SNEGSKA (reference sequence). The CDR3 is 13 amino acids. CDR3 sequence: CSTSGGITDTQYF. CDR3 DNA sequence: TGCAGTACGTCTGGGGGCATCACAGATACGCAGTATTTT.

V gene TRBV6-5 combines with J gene TRBJ1-5; no reliable D call. CDR1 is MNHEY, CDR2 SVGAGI, per germline. Between the trimmed V and J ends, which lost 0 bases and 7 bases, there was a span of 13 bases. The CDR3 totals 15 residues. The chain's CDR3 is CASSYSYRRLQPQHF. In DNA, the CDR3 is TGTGCCAGCAGTTACTCGTACAGAAGATTACAGCCCCAGCATTTT.

This clonotype was counted only a few times. V is TRBV2 and J is TRBJ1-5; unclear D gene. CDR1 SNHLY and CDR2 FYNNEI come from the germline V gene. Trimming removed 8 bases at V and 2 bases at J, with 13 bases between. The CDR3 consists of 14 residues. This CDR3 reads CASLLEVGNQPQHF. The CDR3 bases are TGTGCCAGCCTGCTCGAGGTGGGCAATCAGCCCCAGCATTTT.

On this clonotype: This may stem from a read error, because a much larger clone lies one nucleotide away. The chain carries TRBV30 and TRBJ2-3; a weak D match, TRBD2 (6 bases). CDR1 is GTSNPN and CDR2 is SVGIG in the germline V gene (reference sequence). The CDR3 spans 16 residues. Written as DNA, the CDR3 is TGTGCCTGGAGTGGCCACAGAGACACTAGCACAGATACGCTGTATTTT. Amino acid sequence: CAWSGHRDTSTDTLYF.

This clonotype occurred many times. The gene calls are TRBV6-2 or TRBV6-3 and TRBJ2-7, with D tentatively TRBD1 (5 bases). V shed 8 bases and J shed 5 bases, with 25 bases lying between them. The CDR3 loop spans 16 amino acids. The V gene's germline CDR1 is MNHEY and CDR2 SVGEGT. CDR3 in DNA: TGTGCCAGCGATAGCCGGATGATAAGTGGGGCCAACGAGCAGTACTTC. It specifies CASDSRMISGANEQYF.

Ten or more counts support this clonotype. V is TRBV5-6 and J is TRBJ2-7; either TRBD1 or TRBD2 may fit D (6 bases each). The CDR3 sequence is 14 residues long. Trimming left V 7 bases short and J 2 bases short, with 16 bases between. CDR1 is SGHDT and CDR2 is YYEEEE in the germline V gene. CDR3 loop: CASRPGGVTYEQYF. CDR3 in DNA: TGTGCCAGCCGCCCCGGGGGCGTTACCTACGAGCAGTACTTC.

This clonotype has a count of ten or more. The chain's CDR3 is CSARHMTRILENEQFF. In nucleotides, the CDR3 is TGCAGTGCTAGACATATGACTAGGATACTTGAAAATGAGCAGTTCTTC. The V gene is TRBV20-1, the J gene TRBJ2-1, with TRBD2 as a possible D gene (6 bases). The V end was cut by 2 bases, the J end by 7 bases, with 21 bases between. Germline V gene sequence: CDR1 DFQATT, CDR2 SNEGSKA (reference sequence). The CDR3 covers 16 residues.

This clonotype was observed a handful of times. V and J are TRBV30 and TRBJ1-5; the match to TRBD1 covers 7 bases. The CDR3 runs 13 residues. V lost 2 bases and J lost 4; bases outside the gene matches: 2. CDR1 and CDR2 from the germline V gene are GTSNPN and SVGIG (reference sequence). CDR3 amino acids: CAWSKQGNQPQHF. The DNA of the CDR3 is TGTGCCTGGAGTAAACAGGGGAATCAGCCCCAGCATTTT. The whole variable domain, remainder taken from reference TRBV30 and TRBJ1-5, is SQTIHQWPATLVQPVGSPLSLECTVEGTSNPNLYWYRQAAGRGLQLLFYSVGIGQISSEVPQNLSASRPQDRQFILSSKKLLLSDSGFYLCAWSKQGNQPQHFGDGTRLSIL.

The chain links TRBV11-2 to TRBJ2-4; a possible D gene is TRBD1 (6 bases). The germline V gene encodes CDR1 SGHAT and CDR2 FQNNGV. The CDR3 contains 15 residues. With 5 bases removed from V and 8 bases from J, the gap between germline ends came to 19 bases. The CDR3 here is CASSLSQGVNDIQYF. The CDR3 DNA reads as TGTGCCAGCAGCCTCTCACAGGGAGTGAACGACATTCAGTACTTC.

The sample holds a few counts of this clonotype. The chain combines TRBV7-3 with TRBJ1-2, with TRBD1 matching over 7 bases. J gave up 4 bases and V 7 bases, and 9 bases lay outside the gene matches. Germline V CDR1 and CDR2: SGHTA, FQGTGA. This CDR3 comprises 14 residues. DNA of the CDR3: TGTGCCAGCAACGCTTTAGGACAGGTCTATGGCTACACCTTC. Translated: CASNALGQVYGYTF.

This clonotype occurred a few times. This chain connects TRBV28 to TRBJ1-2; no reliable D call. The CDR3 sequence is 14 residues long. The ends were cut back, 2 bases at V and 4 bases at J, with 11 bases in the middle. Germline values: CDR1 MDHEN, CDR2 SYDVKM. CDR3 protein: CASSLPVGSYGYTF. The CDR3 DNA is TGTGCCAGCAGTTTACCGGTCGGCAGCTATGGCTACACCTTC.

In this sample, this clonotype turned up many times. The V gene is TRBV20-1, the J gene TRBJ2-1; the match to TRBD1 covers 7 bases. Germline CDR1 DFQATT, CDR2 SNEGSKA (reference sequence). The CDR3 is made up of 13 amino acids. The CDR3 DNA reads as TGCGTAATAGGGACAGCTCAAAGGGGTGAGCAGTTCTTC. Residues: CVIGTAQRGEQFF.

This clonotype has at least ten counts. The gene calls are TRBV12-3 or TRBV12-4 and TRBJ2-7, with a possible D match to TRBD1 (5 bases). Trimming left V 1 base short and J 5 bases short, with 9 bases between. This CDR3 is built from 13 residues. The CDR3 region is CASSLDRGHEQYF. CDR3 DNA sequence: TGTGCCAGCAGTTTAGATAGGGGCCACGAGCAGTACTTC.

This clonotype was observed at least ten times. This chain joins TRBV12-3 or TRBV12-4 and TRBJ2-5, with a possible D match to TRBD1 (6 bases). The length of the CDR3 is 14 residues. Trimming took off 5 bases at V and 5 bases at J, with 15 bases between the two ends. Here the CDR3 DNA reads TGTGCCAGCAGTCCTACCAGGGGCCGTGAGACCCAGTACTTC. The encoded protein is CASSPTRGRETQYF.

The gene calls are TRBV7-9 and TRBJ1-2; 8 bases are a match to TRBD1. The length of the CDR3 is 13 residues. V trimming: 4 bases; J trimming: 7 bases; junction bases outside the gene matches: 5. The germline gives CDR1 SEHNR, CDR2 FQNEAQ (reference sequence). The CDR3 loop reads CASSSGQGGGYTF. Written as DNA, the CDR3 is TGTGCCAGCAGCTCCGGACAGGGTGGTGGCTACACCTTC.

The chain joins TRBV2 to TRBJ2-7; D ambiguous. This CDR3 contains 14 residues. Germline values: CDR1 SNHLY, CDR2 FYNNEI. The germline V and J ends were trimmed by 3 bases and 5 bases, with 14 bases remaining between them. The CDR3: CASSDMQTLNEQYF. As DNA, the CDR3 is TGTGCCAGCAGTGATATGCAGACCCTCAACGAGCAGTACTTC.

A few counts support this clonotype. V and J are TRBV7-2 and TRBJ2-7; D is unclear. CDR3 length equals 15 residues. Trimming took 2 bases from V and 3 from J, leaving 14 bases between them. From germline, CDR1 is SGHTA and CDR2 FQGNSA. CDR3 bases: TGTGCCAGCAGCTTAAGGCCTGGCGGTGGCTACGAGCAGTACTTC. It encodes CASSLRPGGGYEQYF. The full variable domain, its missing parts supplied by reference TRBV7-2 and TRBJ2-7, is GAGVSQSPSNKVTEKGKDVELRCDPISGHTALYWYRQSLGQGLEFLIYFQGNSAPDKSGLPSDRFSAERTGGSVSTLTIQRTQQEDSAVYLCASSLRPGGGYEQYFGPGTRLTVT.

This clonotype was seen more than once but under ten times. V usage is TRBV2 and J usage is TRBJ2-7, with D perhaps assigned TRBD1 or TRBD2 (5 bases each). CDR1 is SNHLY, CDR2 FYNNEI, per germline. This CDR3 is built from 15 residues. Between the trimmed V and J ends, which lost 0 bases and 3 bases, there was a span of 12 bases. The CDR3 DNA reads as TGTGCCAGCAGTGAAGCGCTTCAGGGAGTCTACGAGCAGTACGTC. Its protein product is CASSEALQGVYEQYV.

This clonotype showed up just a few times. The chain carries TRBV6-5 and TRBJ2-5; tentative D call: TRBD1 (5 bases). With 0 bases removed from V and 3 bases from J, the gap between germline ends came to 11 bases. The germline gives CDR1 MNHEY, CDR2 SVGAGI. The CDR3 consists of 15 residues. In nucleotides, the CDR3 is TGTGCCAGCAGTTACTCGGTCAGGGAAAAAGAGACCCAGTACTTC. Protein sequence: CASSYSVREKETQYF.

The V and J genes are TRBV5-1 and TRBJ2-7; the D is unclear. The CDR3 length is 15 residues. V shed 2 bases and J shed 2 bases, with 14 bases lying between them. The germline V gene has CDR1 SGHRS and CDR2 YFSETQ. The CDR3 is CASSFLPTQPYEQYF. The CDR3 nucleotides are TGCGCCAGCAGCTTCTTGCCAACCCAACCCTACGAGCAGTACTTC.

This clonotype was seen repeatedly, ten times or more. The CDR3 loop reads CSVDPGPTDTQYF. For the CDR3, the DNA is TGCAGCGTTGACCCAGGCCCCACAGATACGCAGTATTTT. The chain has TRBV29-1 and TRBJ2-3; the D is unclear. Germline V CDR1 and CDR2: SQVTM, ANQGSEA. Trimming took off 3 bases at V and 2 bases at J, with 9 bases between the two ends. CDR3 length equals 13 residues.

This rearrangement joins TRBV12-3 or TRBV12-4 to TRBJ1-5; D is unresolved. The length of the CDR3 is 17 residues. Trimming removed 3 bases from V and 4 bases from J, with 19 bases in between. The chain's CDR3 is CASSFLAREIGNQPQHF. The DNA for the CDR3 is TGTGCCAGCAGTTTTTTGGCTCGGGAGATTGGGAATCAGCCCCAGCATTTT.